A selection of T cell receptor beta chains follows, all from one sample in a study of tumor-infiltrating lymphocytes in localized non-small cell lung cancer. Sequenced by immunoSEQ multiplex PCR; TCRdb stores in-frame clones only, minus some. The sample includes more than 10,000 clones, 68% of them seen just once. What was sequenced was lung tumor tissue. All receptors come from a human donor with non-small cell lung cancer. The CDR3 runs from the conserved cysteine through the conserved F or W.

v_call: TRBV6-1; j_call: TRBJ1-2; cdr3_aa: CASSVWTDTNYGYTF
v_call: TRBV19; j_call: TRBJ2-5; cdr3_aa: CASSLAGGPRETQYF
v_call: TRBV4-3; j_call: TRBJ2-3; cdr3_aa: CASSQEGPAPTDTQYF
v_call: TRBV6-5; j_call: TRBJ2-3; cdr3_aa: CASSFSGDTQYF
v_call: TRBV5-1; j_call: TRBJ1-1; cdr3_aa: CASSDDLPEAFF
v_call: TRBV10-2; j_call: TRBJ1-1; cdr3_aa: CASSRTEYTEAFF
v_call: TRBV18; j_call: TRBJ2-3; cdr3_aa: CASSPSVTGRDTQYF
v_call: TRBV27; j_call: TRBJ2-1; cdr3_aa: CASSLGTGQRSEQFF
v_call: TRBV4-2; j_call: TRBJ1-1; cdr3_aa: CASSVDTLGTEAFF
v_call: TRBV19; j_call: TRBJ2-2; cdr3_aa: CASSTGLAGGPVGELFF
v_call: TRBV4-1; j_call: TRBJ2-7; cdr3_aa: CASSQVPGGIGYEQYF
v_call: TRBV14; j_call: TRBJ1-2; cdr3_aa: CANSQNGLGTGVGYTF
v_call: TRBV29-1; j_call: TRBJ1-1; cdr3_aa: CSVDRGRVTEAFF
v_call: TRBV2; j_call: TRBJ1-1; cdr3_aa: CASSLVEGSEAFF
v_call: TRBV30; j_call: TRBJ1-2; cdr3_aa: CAWSVMGNYGYTF
v_call: TRBV5-4; j_call: TRBJ2-7; cdr3_aa: CASSSTGEHEQYF
v_call: TRBV5-8; j_call: TRBJ2-5; cdr3_aa: CASSWRPGETQYF
v_call: TRBV7-8; j_call: TRBJ2-3; cdr3_aa: CASSLGASLSTDTQYF